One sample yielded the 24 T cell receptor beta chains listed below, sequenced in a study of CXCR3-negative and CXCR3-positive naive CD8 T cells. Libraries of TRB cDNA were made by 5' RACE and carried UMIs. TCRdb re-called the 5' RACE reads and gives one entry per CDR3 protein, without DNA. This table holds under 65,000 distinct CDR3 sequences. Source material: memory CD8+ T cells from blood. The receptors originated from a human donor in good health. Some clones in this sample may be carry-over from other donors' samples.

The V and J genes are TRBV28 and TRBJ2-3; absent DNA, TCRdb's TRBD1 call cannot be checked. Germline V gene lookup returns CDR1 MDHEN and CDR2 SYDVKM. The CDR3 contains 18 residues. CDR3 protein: CASSRRQGPNSGTDTQYF.

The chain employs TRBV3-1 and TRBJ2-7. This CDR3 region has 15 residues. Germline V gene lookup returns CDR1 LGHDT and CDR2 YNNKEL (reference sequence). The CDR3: CASSQEIAVSYEQYF.

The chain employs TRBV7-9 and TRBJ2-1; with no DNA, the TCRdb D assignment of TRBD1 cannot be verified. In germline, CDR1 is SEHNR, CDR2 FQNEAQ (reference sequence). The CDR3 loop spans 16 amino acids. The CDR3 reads CASSSPDRSAYNEQFF. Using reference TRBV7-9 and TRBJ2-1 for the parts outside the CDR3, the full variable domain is DTGVSQNPRHKITKRGQNVTFRCDPISEHNRLYWYRQTLGQGPEFLTYFQNEAQLEKSRLLSDRFSAERPKGSFSTLEIQRTEQGDSAMYLCASSSPDRSAYNEQFFGPGTRLTVL.

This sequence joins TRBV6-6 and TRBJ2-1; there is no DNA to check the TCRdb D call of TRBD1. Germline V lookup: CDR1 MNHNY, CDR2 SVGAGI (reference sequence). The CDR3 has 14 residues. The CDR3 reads CASGSAGQHNEQFF.

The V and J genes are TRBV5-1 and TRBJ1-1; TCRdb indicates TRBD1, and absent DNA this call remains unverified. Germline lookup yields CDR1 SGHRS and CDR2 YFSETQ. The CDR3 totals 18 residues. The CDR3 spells CASSLWGGGKGPNTEAFF.

CDR3 loop: CASSSGGSYEQYF. The genes are TRBV7-8 and TRBJ2-7. CDR3 size: 13 residues. Germline V gene sequence: CDR1 SGHVS, CDR2 FQNEAQ.

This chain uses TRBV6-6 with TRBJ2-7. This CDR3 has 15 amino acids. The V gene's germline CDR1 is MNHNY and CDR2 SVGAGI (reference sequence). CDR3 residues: CASSYSLDRSYEQYF.

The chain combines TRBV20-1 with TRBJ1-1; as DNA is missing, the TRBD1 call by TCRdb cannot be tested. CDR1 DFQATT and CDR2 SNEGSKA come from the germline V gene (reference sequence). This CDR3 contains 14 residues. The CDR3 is CSAHVGGQHTEAFF.

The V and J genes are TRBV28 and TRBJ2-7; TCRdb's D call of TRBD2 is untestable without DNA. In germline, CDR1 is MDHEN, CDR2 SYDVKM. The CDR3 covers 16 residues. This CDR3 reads CASSFRGWRDHYEQYF. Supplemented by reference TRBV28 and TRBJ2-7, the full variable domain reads DVKVTQSSRYLVKRTGEKVFLECVQDMDHENMFWYRQDPGLGLRLIYFSYDVKMKEKGDIPEGYSVSREKKERFSLILESASTNQTSMYLCASSFRGWRDHYEQYFGPGTRLTVT.

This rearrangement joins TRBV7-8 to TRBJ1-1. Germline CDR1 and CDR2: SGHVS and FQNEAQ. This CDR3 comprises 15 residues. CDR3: CASSLGARSNTEAFF.

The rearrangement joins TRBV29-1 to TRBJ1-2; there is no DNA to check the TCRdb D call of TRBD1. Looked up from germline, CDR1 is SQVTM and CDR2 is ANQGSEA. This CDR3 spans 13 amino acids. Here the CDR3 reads CSVALTGNYGYTF.

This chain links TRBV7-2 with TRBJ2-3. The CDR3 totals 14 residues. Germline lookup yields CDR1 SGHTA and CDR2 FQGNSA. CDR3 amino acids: CASSLALAPDTQYF.

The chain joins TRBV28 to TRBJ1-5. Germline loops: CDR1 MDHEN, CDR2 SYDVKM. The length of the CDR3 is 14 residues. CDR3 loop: CASSSTGRNQPQHF. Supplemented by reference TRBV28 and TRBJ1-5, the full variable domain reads DVKVTQSSRYLVKRTGEKVFLECVQDMDHENMFWYRQDPGLGLRLIYFSYDVKMKEKGDIPEGYSVSREKKERFSLILESASTNQTSMYLCASSSTGRNQPQHFGDGTRLSIL.

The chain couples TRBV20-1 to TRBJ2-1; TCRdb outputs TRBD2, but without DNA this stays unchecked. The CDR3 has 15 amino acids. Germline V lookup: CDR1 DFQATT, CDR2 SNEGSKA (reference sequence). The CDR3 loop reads CSAWSGGASYNEQFF.

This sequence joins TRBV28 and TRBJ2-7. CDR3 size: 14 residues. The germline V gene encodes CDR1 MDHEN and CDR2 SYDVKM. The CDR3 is CASSFNRGLYEQYF.

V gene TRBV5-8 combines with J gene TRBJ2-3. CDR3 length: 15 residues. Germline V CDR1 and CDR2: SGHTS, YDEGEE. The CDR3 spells CASSLSDASTDTQYF.

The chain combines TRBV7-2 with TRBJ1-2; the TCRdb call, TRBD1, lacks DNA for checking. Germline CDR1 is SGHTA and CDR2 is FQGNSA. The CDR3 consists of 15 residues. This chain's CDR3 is CASSPGTVANYGYTF.

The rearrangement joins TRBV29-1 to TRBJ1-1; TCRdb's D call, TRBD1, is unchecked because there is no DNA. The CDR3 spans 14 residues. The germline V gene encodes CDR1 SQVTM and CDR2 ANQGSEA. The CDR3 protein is CSVEGVGTNTEAFF. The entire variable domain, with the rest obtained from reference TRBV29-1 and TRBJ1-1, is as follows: SAVISQKPSRDICQRGTSLTIQCQVDSQVTMMFWYRQQPGQSLTLIATANQGSEATYESGFVIDKFPISRPNLTFSTLTVSNMSPEDSSIYLCSVEGVGTNTEAFFGQGTRLTVV.

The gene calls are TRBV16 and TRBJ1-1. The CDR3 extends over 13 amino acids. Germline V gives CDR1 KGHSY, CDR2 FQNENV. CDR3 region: CASSQFLDLGAFF.

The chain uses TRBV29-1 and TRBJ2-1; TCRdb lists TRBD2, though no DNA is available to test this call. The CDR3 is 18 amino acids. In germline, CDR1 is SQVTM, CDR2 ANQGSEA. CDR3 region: CSTQPGLATPSSYNEQFF.

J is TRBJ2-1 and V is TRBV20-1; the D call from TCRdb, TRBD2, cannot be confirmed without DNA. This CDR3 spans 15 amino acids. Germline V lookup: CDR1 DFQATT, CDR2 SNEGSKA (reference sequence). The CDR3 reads CSAPNGTRVGNEQFF.

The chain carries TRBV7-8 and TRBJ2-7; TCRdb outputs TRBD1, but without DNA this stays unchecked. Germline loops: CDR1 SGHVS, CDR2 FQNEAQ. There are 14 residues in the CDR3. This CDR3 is CASSYEGDGDEQYF.

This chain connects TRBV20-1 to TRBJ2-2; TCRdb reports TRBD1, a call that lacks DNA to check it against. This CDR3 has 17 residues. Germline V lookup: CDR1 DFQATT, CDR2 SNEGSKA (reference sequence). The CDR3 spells CSAKSQGRLNNTGELFF.

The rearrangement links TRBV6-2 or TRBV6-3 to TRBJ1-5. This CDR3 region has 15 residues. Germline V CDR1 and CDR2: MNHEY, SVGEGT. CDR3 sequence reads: CASRDPMNSNQPQHF.